This T cell receptor (beta chain) was observed in a study of regulatory T cells in long-lasting Graves disease (dated by TCRdb to 2020 to 2022). Regarding the research as a whole: Persistent Graves' disease was defined as persistently positive TSH receptor autoantibodies together with antithyroid drug treatment for over 5 years. Patients with persistent Graves' disease were compared with patients with newly diagnosed Graves' disease using TCR sequencing and RNA sequencing of peripheral blood. The study was registered as a clinical trial and conducted in China. A total of around 35 samples underwent TCR sequencing: approximately 13 from persistent and around 20 from newly diagnosed Graves' disease patients. On average, persistent Graves' disease patients in the clinical cohort had been on antithyroid drugs for approximately ten years.

The CDR3, cysteine through phenylalanine, is 16 amino acids long. Left in the record is the CDR3 DNA by itself, 48 bases read in frame from the first base. The V and J ends are trimmed by 0 bases and 8 bases, leaving 19 bases between them. Reading the germline V gene gives CDR1 MNHNS and CDR2 SASEGT. The time point label here, explained by the study, means: persistent/refractory GD, antithyroid drugs over 5 years with positive TRAb. RNA was extracted from PBMCs in TRIzol for both TCR sequencing and RNA sequencing. Graves' disease was diagnosed according to American Thyroid Association guidelines. Patients were recruited from an endocrinology department in Xi'an, China. Each patient gave roughly 10 milliliters of peripheral blood, collected in an EDTA anticoagulant tube. PBMCs were isolated by Ficoll Paque Plus density gradient separation without further T cell sorting. An Agilent 2100 Bioanalyzer and agarose gel were used to check RNA quality, while a NanoDrop 2000 measured RNA concentration.

This clonotype has a handful of counts. There is no known antigen for this receptor. One base away there is no much larger clone; base qualities are not given. Beyond this particular receptor, the publication reports: TRBV28, TRBJ1-2 and TRBJ2-5 were preferentially used in persistent disease, while TRBV20-1 and TRBJ2-1 were favored in newly diagnosed disease. More public clonotypes were shared among persistent patients (2,741) than among newly diagnosed patients (more than 900). As a limitation, the authors acknowledged that the small sample size may reduce accuracy. Only peripheral blood was studied, because thyroid tissue, the primary lesion, was inaccessible. Sequencing and analysis were limited to the TCR beta chain. Lower TCR Shannon entropy and fewer highly expanded clones were observed in persistent Graves' disease patients than in newly diagnosed patients, which suggested clonal expansion.

The library relied on multiplex PCR. The listed sequencing device is Illumina HiSeq 4000. CDR3 regions were amplified by Arm-PCR with iRepertoire HTBI primers to construct TCR beta libraries. Gel purification was performed on PCR products prior to sequencing. The authors' analysis ran thus. Across samples, approximately 68 TRBV and 13 to 15 TRBJ segments were identified and used for gene usage analysis of CDR3 amino acid clonotypes. Filtered high-quality paired reads were merged into contigs using COPE and FqMerger. BLAST was used to align contigs to the IMGT TRBV, TRBD and TRBJ reference genes, and CDR3 was defined following IMGT. Any clonotype with a frequency above 0.1% was counted as a highly expanded clone. Shannon entropy served as the measure of repertoire diversity, while the Gini coefficient captured V-J evenness. Clonotypes shared by more than one individual were considered public. TCRdb redid the processing of the public reads, applying fastp at Q25 and MiXCR, and retained in-frame beta chains. CDR3 protein duplicates are merged, each entry listing the most common genes and DNA. The V and J calls were determined by TCRdb, not by the authors. This sample lists fewer than 450,000 distinct CDR3 sequences; more than 20% were detected once. Jointly, the top ten make up 20% of the sample.

The V and J genes are TRBV6-1 and TRBJ1-2; TRBD1 could be the D gene, as 6 bases match. Sequences were derived from peripheral blood mononuclear cells (PBMCs), sampled when the disease was refractory, from a patient treated with antithyroid drugs. The source is a female donor with Graves disease. The DNA reads as follows: TGTGCCAGCAGTGAAGCTCCGAGAGGGGACAAAGGGGGCTACACCTTC. The translation is CASSEAPRGDKGGYTF.